The clone carrying this T cell receptor beta chain was seen ten or more times. What it recognizes is unknown. The source of the sample is a study of Graves' ophthalmopathy and Graves' hyperthyroidism. Study-wide findings and caveats: Stable hyperthyroidism and ophthalmopathy were told apart by a 13-signature model, which achieved about 88% sensitivity and almost 82% specificity.

The CDR3 sequence is 16 residues long. V was trimmed by 7 bases and J by 3 bases, leaving 21 bases between them. From RNA, the CDR3 regions of TCR beta chains were amplified and sequenced. Second-round multiplex PCR came after a first-round RT-PCR that employed HTBI primers. TCRdb independently ran MiXCR on the multiplex PCR reads; one entry per CDR3 protein. This repertoire shows roughly 350,000 distinct CDR3 sequences, 15% to 20% found once; its top ten account for 2.4%. Sequencing was done on a sample of peripheral blood. This sequence was found in an adult woman with stable Graves' hyperthyroidism. The chain couples TRBV12-3 or TRBV12-4 to TRBJ2-5; possibly TRBD1 or TRBD2 for D (5 bases each). In DNA, the CDR3 is TGTGCCAGCACCAAGGGTGGGCAGGGAGAGAAAGAGACCCAGTACTTC. It yields the protein CASTKGGQGEKETQYF.